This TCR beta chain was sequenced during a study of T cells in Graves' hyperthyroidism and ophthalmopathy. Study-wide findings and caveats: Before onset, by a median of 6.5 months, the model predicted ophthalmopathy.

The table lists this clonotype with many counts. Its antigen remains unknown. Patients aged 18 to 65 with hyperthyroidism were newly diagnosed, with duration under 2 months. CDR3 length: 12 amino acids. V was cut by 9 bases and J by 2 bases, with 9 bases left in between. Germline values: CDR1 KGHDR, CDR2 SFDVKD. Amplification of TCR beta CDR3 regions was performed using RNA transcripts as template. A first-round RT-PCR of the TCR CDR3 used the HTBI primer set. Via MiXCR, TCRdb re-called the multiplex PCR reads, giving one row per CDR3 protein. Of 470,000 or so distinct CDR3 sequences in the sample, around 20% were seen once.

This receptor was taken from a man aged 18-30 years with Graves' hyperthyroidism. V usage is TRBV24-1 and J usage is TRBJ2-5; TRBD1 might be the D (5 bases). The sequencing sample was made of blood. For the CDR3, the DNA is TGTGCCACCCAGGGCCTGCAAGAGACCCAGTACTTC. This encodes CATQGLQETQYF.